Listed below are T cell receptor beta chains from one sample, sequenced in a study of OX40 agonist ivuxolimab in advanced cancers. Data came from immunoSEQ multiplex PCR; TCRdb stores just in-frame clones and leaves some out. The top ten clones hold approximately 31% of a sample with 25,000 to 30,000 clones, about 76% of them seen once. Specimen: CD4+ or CD8+ T cells sorted from blood, collected in a trial of the OX40 agonist ivuxolimab. The receptors were sampled from an adult with an advanced solid tumor such as melanoma, head and neck, liver or kidney cancer. Each CDR3 is given with its conserved first and last residue. The D gene is left open where the match is weak. The size field is filled for only some rows; it gives once, few, many or a size class.

J: TRBJ2-7; size: NA; D: TRBD2; V: TRBV2; CDR3: CASRSPGLAGPEEQYF; DNA: TGTGCCAGCAGGAGCCCGGGACTAGCGGGGCCTGAGGAGCAGTACTTC
J: TRBJ2-5; size: once; D: NA; V: TRBV4-1; CDR3: CASSQDGLMWETQYF; DNA: TGCGCCAGCAGCCAAGACGGCTTAATGTGGGAGACCCAGTACTTC
J: TRBJ2-1; size: once; D: TRBD2; V: TRBV6-6; CDR3: CASSIRLAGFFLEFF; DNA: TGTGCCAGCAGTATAAGACTAGCGGGATTTTTTCTGGAGTTCTTC
J: TRBJ1-1; size: NA; D: NA; V: TRBV6-1; CDR3: CASSDNRGVTEAFF; DNA: TGTGCCAGCAGTGATAATAGAGGAGTTACTGAAGCTTTCTTT
J: TRBJ1-4; size: few; D: TRBD1; V: TRBV9; CDR3: CASSATGTGGEKLFF; DNA: TGTGCCAGCAGCGCTACCGGGACAGGGGGAGAAAAACTGTTTTTT
J: TRBJ2-1; size: NA; D: TRBD1; V: TRBV9; CDR3: CASSVTSIQDRGLLHGNEQFF; DNA: TGTGCCAGCAGCGTTACGTCAATTCAGGACAGGGGACTCCTTCACGGGAATGAGCAGTTCTTC
J: TRBJ2-4; size: NA; D: NA; V: TRBV28; CDR3: CASSLDNLAKNIQYF; DNA: TGTGCCAGCAGTTTGGACAACCTAGCCAAAAACATTCAGTACTTC
J: TRBJ2-4; size: NA; D: NA; V: TRBV2; CDR3: CASSEIVTLAKNIQYF; DNA: TGTGCCAGCAGTGAGATAGTCACCCTAGCCAAAAACATTCAGTACTTC
J: TRBJ1-1; size: once; D: NA; V: TRBV4-2; CDR3: CASSQDRAGNTEAFF; DNA: TGTGCCAGCAGCCAAGACAGGGCCGGGAACACTGAAGCTTTCTTT
J: TRBJ2-7; size: NA; D: NA; V: TRBV6-1; CDR3: CASSEARGFAYEQYF; DNA: TGTGCCAGCAGTGAAGCAAGGGGTTTCGCCTACGAGCAGTACTTC
J: TRBJ2-7; size: NA; D: NA; V: TRBV7-3; CDR3: CASSPRQGSYEQYF; DNA: TGTGCCAGCAGCCCCAGGCAGGGGTCCTACGAGCAGTACTTC
J: TRBJ2-7; size: NA; D: TRBD2; V: TRBV11-2; CDR3: CASSPGTSGGSSEQYF; DNA: TGTGCCAGCAGTCCGGGGACTAGCGGGGGCTCTAGCGAGCAGTACTTC
J: TRBJ2-7; size: NA; D: TRBD2; V: TRBV6-5; CDR3: CASSYHLVGGYEQYF; DNA: TGTGCCAGCAGTTACCACCTAGTGGGAGGGTACGAGCAGTACTTC
J: TRBJ2-3; size: few; D: TRBD1; V: TRBV7-9; CDR3: CASSPGQGDWTDTQYF; DNA: TGTGCCAGCAGCCCTGGACAGGGGGATTGGACAGATACGCAGTATTTT
J: TRBJ2-1; size: NA; D: NA; V: TRBV1; CDR3: CTSSQETPTGYNEQFF; DNA: TGCACCAGCAGCCAAGAGACCCCGACTGGATACAATGAGCAGTTCTTC
J: TRBJ2-1; size: NA; D: NA; V: TRBV10-3; CDR3: CAISELWTTFTDNEQFF; DNA: TGTGCCATCAGTGAGTTGTGGACTACCTTTACCGACAATGAGCAGTTCTTC
J: TRBJ2-7; size: NA; D: TRBD2; V: TRBV7-3; CDR3: CASSLVLSGRDYEQYF; DNA: TGTGCCAGCAGCTTAGTCTTGTCGGGGAGGGACTACGAGCAGTACTTC
J: TRBJ2-3; size: once; D: TRBD2; V: TRBV6-6; CDR3: CASSQSGRPTDTQYF; DNA: TGTGCCAGCAGCCAAAGCGGGAGACCCACAGATACGCAGTATTTT
J: TRBJ2-2; size: few; D: NA; V: TRBV29-1; CDR3: CSAYTGELFF; DNA: TGCAGCGCATACACCGGGGAGCTGTTTTTT
J: TRBJ2-7; size: NA; D: NA; V: TRBV6-1; CDR3: CASSWSYEQYF; DNA: TGTGCCAGCAGTTGGAGCTACGAGCAGTACTTC
J: TRBJ2-5; size: NA; D: NA; V: TRBV19; CDR3: CASSNQYF; DNA: TGTGCCAGTAGTAACCAGTACTTC
J: TRBJ2-7; size: NA; D: NA; V: TRBV6-5; CDR3: CASSLWEAYEQYF; DNA: TGTGCCAGCAGTTTGTGGGAGGCTTACGAGCAGTACTTC
J: TRBJ2-3; size: NA; D: NA; V: TRBV9; CDR3: CASSDLRDWPPPDTQYF; DNA: TGTGCCAGCAGCGACCTACGGGACTGGCCCCCCCCGGATACGCAGTATTTT
J: TRBJ2-3; size: NA; D: NA; V: TRBV5-6; CDR3: CASSLALAGMATQYF; DNA: TGTGCCAGCAGCTTGGCCCTGGCTGGAATGGCTACGCAGTATTTT
J: TRBJ1-5; size: NA; D: NA; V: TRBV6-1; CDR3: CASSDRQYEGNQPQHF; DNA: TGTGCCAGCAGTGATCGGCAGTATGAGGGCAATCAGCCCCAGCATTTT
J: TRBJ2-7; size: NA; D: NA; V: TRBV30; CDR3: CAWSEVQKQTEQYF; DNA: TGTGCCTGGAGTGAGGTCCAAAAACAGACGGAGCAGTACTTC
J: TRBJ1-2; size: NA; D: TRBD1; V: TRBV7-9; CDR3: CASSRQGVYGYTF; DNA: TGTGCCAGCAGCCGACAGGGGGTCTATGGCTACACCTTC
J: TRBJ1-1; size: once; D: NA; V: TRBV11-2; CDR3: CASSSTGHGSEAFF; DNA: TGTGCCAGCAGCTCCACAGGTCATGGGTCTGAAGCTTTCTTT
J: TRBJ1-2; size: NA; D: NA; V: TRBV5-1; CDR3: CASSLRGADFHGYTF; DNA: TGCGCCAGCAGCTTGAGAGGCGCGGATTTCCATGGCTACACCTTC
J: TRBJ1-1; size: NA; D: NA; V: TRBV27; CDR3: CASSPRGTEAFF; DNA: TGTGCCAGCAGTCCTCGGGGGACTGAAGCTTTCTTT
J: TRBJ2-7; size: NA; D: TRBD1; V: TRBV29-1; CDR3: CSVGIRGQGYEQYF; DNA: TGCAGCGTTGGCATACGGGGACAGGGGTACGAGCAGTACTTC
J: TRBJ1-5; size: once; D: NA; V: TRBV19; CDR3: CASTTEDNQPQHF; DNA: TGTGCCAGTACGACAGAGGACAATCAGCCCCAGCATTTT
J: TRBJ2-5; size: NA; D: TRBD1; V: TRBV10-2; CDR3: CASKSAGTGLEETQYF; DNA: TGCGCCAGCAAATCCGCAGGGACAGGGTTAGAGGAGACCCAGTACTTC
J: TRBJ2-2; size: once; D: NA; V: TRBV7-9; CDR3: CASSLGGTSGELFF; DNA: TGTGCCAGCAGCTTAGGGGGAACATCCGGGGAGCTGTTTTTT
J: TRBJ1-3; size: NA; D: NA; V: TRBV6-1; CDR3: CASSEYHRRSGNTIYF; DNA: TGTGCCAGCAGTGAATATCACCGCCGGTCCGGAAACACCATATATTTT